This T cell receptor (beta chain) originates from a study of CD8+ T cells in alopecia areata. Study results and limitations: Lesional tissue from the scalp (especially in alopecia totalis/universalis) showed higher clonality than normal scalp.

Once RNA had been extracted, it was reverse transcribed into cDNA to act as the sequencing template. Using immunoSEQ multiplex PCR, the repertoire was profiled, and TCRdb retains in-frame clones only, with some absent. The sample has about 110,000 clones, roughly 60% seen once. CDR1 is SQVTM, CDR2 ANQGSEA, per germline. The junction had 3 bases not matched to a gene; V was cut back by 7 bases and J by 5 bases. The CDR3 runs 12 residues. Concerning this clone: Its antigen is not known.

This TCR was recovered from a human donor in good health. The chain is built from TRBV29-1 and TRBJ2-2; 8 bases line up with TRBD1. The specimen sequenced was CD8+ T cells sorted from blood. CDR3 bases: TGCAGCGGGACAGGGTTAACCGGGGAGCTGTTTTTT. It specifies CSGTGLTGELFF.